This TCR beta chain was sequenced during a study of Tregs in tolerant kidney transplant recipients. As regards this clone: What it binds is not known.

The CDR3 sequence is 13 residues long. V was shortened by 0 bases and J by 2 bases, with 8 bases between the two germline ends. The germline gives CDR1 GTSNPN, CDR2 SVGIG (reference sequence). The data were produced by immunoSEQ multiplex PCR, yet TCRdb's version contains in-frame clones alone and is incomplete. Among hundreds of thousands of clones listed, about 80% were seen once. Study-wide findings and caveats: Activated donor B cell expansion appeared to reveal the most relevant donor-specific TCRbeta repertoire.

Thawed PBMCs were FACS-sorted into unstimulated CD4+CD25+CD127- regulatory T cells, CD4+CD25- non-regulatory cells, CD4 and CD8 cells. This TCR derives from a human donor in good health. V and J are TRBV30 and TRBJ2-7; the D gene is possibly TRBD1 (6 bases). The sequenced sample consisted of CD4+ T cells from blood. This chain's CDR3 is CAWSVDRPYEQYF. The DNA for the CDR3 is TGTGCCTGGAGTGTGGACAGACCCTACGAGCAGTACTTC. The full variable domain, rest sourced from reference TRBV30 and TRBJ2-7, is SQTIHQWPATLVQPVGSPLSLECTVEGTSNPNLYWYRQAAGRGLQLLFYSVGIGQISSEVPQNLSASRPQDRQFILSSKKLLLSDSGFYLCAWSVDRPYEQYFGPGTRLTVT.